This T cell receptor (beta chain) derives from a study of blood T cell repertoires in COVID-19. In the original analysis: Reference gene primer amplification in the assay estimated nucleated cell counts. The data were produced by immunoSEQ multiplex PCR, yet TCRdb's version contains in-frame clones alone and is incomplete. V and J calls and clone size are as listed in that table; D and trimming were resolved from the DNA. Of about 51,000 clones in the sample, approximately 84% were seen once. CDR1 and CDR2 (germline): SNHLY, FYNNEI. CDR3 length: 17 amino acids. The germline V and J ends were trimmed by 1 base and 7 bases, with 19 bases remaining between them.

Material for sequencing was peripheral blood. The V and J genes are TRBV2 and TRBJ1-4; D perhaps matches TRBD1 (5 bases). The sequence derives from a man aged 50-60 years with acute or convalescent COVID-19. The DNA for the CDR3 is TGTGCCAGCAGTGAAGGGATTGTTACAGGTCTAGTTGAAAAACTGTTTTTT. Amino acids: CASSEGIVTGLVEKLFF. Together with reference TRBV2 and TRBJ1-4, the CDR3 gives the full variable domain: EPEVTQTPSHQVTQMGQEVILRCVPISNHLYFYWYRQILGQKVEFLVSFYNNEISEKSEIFDDQFSVERPDGSNFTLKIRSTKLEDSAMYFCASSEGIVTGLVEKLFFGSGTQLSVL.